This T cell receptor (beta chain) was sequenced for a study of shared clonotypes between healthy human individuals. This clone was observed once. The antigen is undetermined. The study's findings and limits: Memory subsets generally showed lower estimated richness than naive subsets.

At the deep level, the assay was run. The input for sorted-subset replicate PCRs was 200 ng DNA, approximately 30,000 T cell genomes. Source study methods: ImmunoSEQ yielded junction-only sequences lacking quality scores, so filtering differed. The assay was immunoSEQ multiplex PCR, and TCRdb's table has in-frame clones only and misses some. From that table come the V and J calls and clone size; the DNA was used to work out D and trimming. The profile shows more than 1.2 million clones, approximately 98.5% of them singletons. The J segment lost 12 bases and the V segment lost 5 bases, leaving 13 bases of the junction unmatched. Germline V lookup: CDR1 KGHSH, CDR2 LQKENI. The CDR3 contains 15 residues.

The clonotype was recovered from a man younger than 45 in good health. The genes are TRBV18 and TRBJ2-1; 10 bases agree with TRBD1. Sequenced sample: naive CD4+ T cells sorted from blood. Regarding subset: CD45RA+ positively selected. The CDR3 DNA reads as TGTGCCAGCTCAAAAGGGACAGGGGCCGCGTCCGGGCAGTTCTTC. The encoded protein is CASSKGTGAASGQFF.